This TCR beta chain was recorded in a study of shared clonotypes between healthy human individuals. TCRdb keeps only in-frame clones here, not all; method: immunoSEQ multiplex PCR. The sample includes around 700,000 clones, roughly nine tenths seen only once; the top ten take roughly 22%. Selected positively for CCR7 and CD45RO-negative, naive CD8 cells excluded terminally differentiated effector memory CD45RA+ cells. Germline V gene data show CDR1 as MGHDK and CDR2 as SYGVNS. Trimming shortened V by 5 bases and J by 0 bases, and 5 bases separated the two germline ends. The CDR3 runs 12 residues. This rearrangement joins TRBV25-1 to TRBJ2-7; D unclear. The sample comprised naive CD8+ T cells sorted from blood. This clonotype was obtained from a man aged 25 to 45 in good health. The CDR3 region has the DNA TGTGCCAGCAGTTTCGTCTCCTACGAGCAGTACTTC. Translation: CASSFVSYEQYF.